These 11 T cell receptor beta chains originate from one sample sequenced in a study of blood T cell repertoires in COVID-19. TCRdb keeps only in-frame clones here, not all; method: immunoSEQ multiplex PCR. The table shows about 180,000 clones, with about nine tenths occurring only once. Sequencing input: peripheral blood. The receptors were gathered from a woman in her twenties or thirties with acute or convalescent COVID-19.

This clone was seen a few times. V gene TRBV21-1 combines with J gene TRBJ1-1. TRBV21-1 is deemed a pseudogene. The CDR3 runs to 18 residues. The CDR3 DNA follows: TGTGCCAGCAGCAATGAAGTAGAAGGGACCCTCACCCGGGGGGAAGCTTTCTTT. It yields the protein CASSNEVEGTLTRGEAFF.

The chain combines TRBV6-5 with TRBJ1-4; tentatively, D is TRBD1 (5 bases). Trimming pared 5 bases from V and 3 bases from J, leaving 13 bases between. Germline CDR1 is MNHEY and CDR2 is SVGAGI. The CDR3 consists of 15 residues. The CDR3 bases are TGTGCCAGCAGTATCGGGGGGGTATCTAATGAAAAACTGTTTTTT. Protein product: CASSIGGVSNEKLFF.

This clone has more than one count but fewer than ten. The gene calls are TRBV5-5 and TRBJ1-2; D may be TRBD1 (6 bases). CDR1 and CDR2 from the germline V gene are SGHKS and YYEKEE (reference sequence). This CDR3 is built from 15 residues. Trimming removed 4 bases from V and 2 bases from J, with 15 bases in between. The CDR3 sequence is CASSNPQGRNYGYTF. CDR3 DNA sequence: TGTGCCAGCAGCAACCCACAGGGTAGGAACTATGGCTACACCTTC.

V gene TRBV6-1 combines with J gene TRBJ1-6; D is unresolved. Germline loops: CDR1 MNHNS, CDR2 SASEGT. CDR3 length equals 12 residues. The ends were cut back, 3 bases at V and 14 bases at J, with 11 bases in the middle. This CDR3 reads CASSDRGKTLHF. The CDR3 region has the DNA TGTGCCAGCAGTGATCGAGGGAAGACCCTCCACTTT.

The chain combines TRBV6-6 with TRBJ2-5, with 11 bases lining up with TRBD2. Germline CDR1 reads MNHNY; CDR2 reads SVGAGI (reference sequence). V lost 5 bases and J lost 2; bases outside the gene matches: 10. The CDR3 sequence is 17 residues long. The CDR3 DNA reads as TGTGCCAGCAGTCCCACAGGACTAGCGGGCTTACAAGAGACCCAGTACTTC. As protein: CASSPTGLAGLQETQYF.

This chain uses TRBV6-5 with TRBJ1-1, with D possibly TRBD1 on 6 matching bases. The CDR3 length is 12 residues. The germline CDR1 and CDR2 sequences are MNHEY and SVGAGI. V was cut by 8 bases and J by 6 bases, with 13 bases left in between. The DNA for the CDR3 is TGTGCCAGCGTAAGGGGGGGTGCTGAAGCTTTCTTT. It yields the protein CASVRGGAEAFF.

This chain uses TRBV28 with TRBJ2-3, with 8 positions matching TRBD1. With 7 bases clipped from V and 1 base from J, the junction kept 7 bases outside the gene matches. The CDR3 loop spans 15 amino acids. Germline CDR1 reads MDHEN; CDR2 reads SYDVKM. The CDR3 DNA reads TGTGCCAGCACCGAGACAGGGGCGGGCACAGATACGCAGTATTTT. It encodes CASTETGAGTDTQYF.

The chain employs TRBV19 and TRBJ1-1; the D gene is possibly TRBD1 (5 bases). The CDR3 covers 14 residues. The germline gives CDR1 LNHDA, CDR2 SQIVND (reference sequence). Trimming removed 4 bases at V and 4 bases at J, with 13 bases between. This CDR3 is CASSSAGGGTEAFF. CDR3 nucleotides: TGTGCCAGTAGTAGTGCTGGGGGGGGCACTGAAGCTTTCTTT.

The J gene is TRBJ1-4, the V gene TRBV2; possibly TRBD1 for D (5 bases). Trimming pared 2 bases from V and 7 bases from J, leaving 14 bases between. The CDR3 runs 15 residues. CDR1 SNHLY and CDR2 FYNNEI come from the germline V gene. DNA for the CDR3: TGTGCCAGCAGTGAATTCCAGGGCCCCGGTGAAAAACTGTTTTTT. Protein: CASSEFQGPGEKLFF.

The chain uses TRBV5-1 and TRBJ1-1; D may be TRBD1 (6 bases). The CDR3 sequence is 13 residues long. Trimming removed 4 bases from V and 1 base from J, with 8 bases in between. The germline gives CDR1 SGHRS, CDR2 YFSETQ. CDR3 region: CASSGQTNTEAFF. CDR3 coding DNA: TGCGCCAGCAGCGGACAGACGAACACTGAAGCTTTCTTT. The full variable domain, in which reference TRBV5-1 and TRBJ1-1 provide the parts outside the CDR3, is KAGVTQTPRYLIKTRGQQVTLSCSPISGHRSVSWYQQTPGQGLQFLFEYFSETQRNKGNFPGRFSGRQFSNSRSEMNVSTLELGDSALYLCASSGQTNTEAFFGQGTRLTVV.

This chain links TRBV27 with TRBJ1-4; TRBD1 aligns across 10 bases. CDR3 length: 15 residues. Germline values: CDR1 MNHEY, CDR2 SMNVEV (reference sequence). Trimming at V came to 5 bases and at J to 7 bases, leaving 7 bases not matched to a gene. This CDR3 reads CASSPDRGRGEKLFF. The CDR3 region has the DNA TGTGCCAGCAGTCCGGACAGGGGGAGAGGTGAAAAACTGTTTTTT.